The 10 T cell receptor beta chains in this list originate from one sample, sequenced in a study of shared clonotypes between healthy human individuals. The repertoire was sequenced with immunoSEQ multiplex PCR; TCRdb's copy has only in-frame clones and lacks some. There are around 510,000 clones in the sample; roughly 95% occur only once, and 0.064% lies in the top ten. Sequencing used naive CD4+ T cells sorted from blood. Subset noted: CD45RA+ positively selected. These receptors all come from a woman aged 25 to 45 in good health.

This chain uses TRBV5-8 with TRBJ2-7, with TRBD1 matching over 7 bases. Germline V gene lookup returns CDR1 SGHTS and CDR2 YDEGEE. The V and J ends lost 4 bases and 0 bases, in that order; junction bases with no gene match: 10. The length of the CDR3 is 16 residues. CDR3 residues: CASSVRAGGYSYEQYF. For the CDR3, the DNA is TGTGCCAGCAGCGTCCGGGCAGGGGGTTACTCCTACGAGCAGTACTTC.

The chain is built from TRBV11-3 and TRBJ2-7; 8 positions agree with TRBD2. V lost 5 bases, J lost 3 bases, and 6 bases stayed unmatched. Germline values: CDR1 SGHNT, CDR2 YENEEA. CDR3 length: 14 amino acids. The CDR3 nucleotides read TGTGCCAGCAGCCCCGGGACTAGGGACTACGAGCAGTACTTC. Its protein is CASSPGTRDYEQYF.

The CDR3 sequence: CASSEWFRVDGNQPQHF. The CDR3 nucleotides read TGTGCCAGCAGTGAATGGTTCAGGGTAGATGGGAATCAGCCCCAGCATTTT. The rearrangement links TRBV6-1 to TRBJ1-5; D possibly corresponds to TRBD1 (5 bases). CDR1 and CDR2 from the germline V gene are MNHNS and SASEGT. The CDR3 is 17 residues long. Between the trimmed V and J ends, which lost 2 bases and 4 bases, there was a span of 18 bases.

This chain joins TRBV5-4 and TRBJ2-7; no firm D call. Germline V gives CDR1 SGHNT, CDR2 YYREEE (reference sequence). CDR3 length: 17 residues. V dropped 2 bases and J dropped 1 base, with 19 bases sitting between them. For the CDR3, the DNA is TGTGCCAGCAGCTTAGCCTCAGGCCAAGACGGTTCCTACGAGCAGTACTTC. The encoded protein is CASSLASGQDGSYEQYF. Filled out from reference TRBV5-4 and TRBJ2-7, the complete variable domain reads ETGVTQSPTHLIKTRGQQVTLRCSSQSGHNTVSWYQQALGQGPQFIFQYYREEENGRGNFPPRFSGLQFPNYSSELNVNALELDDSALYLCASSLASGQDGSYEQYFGPGTRLTVT.

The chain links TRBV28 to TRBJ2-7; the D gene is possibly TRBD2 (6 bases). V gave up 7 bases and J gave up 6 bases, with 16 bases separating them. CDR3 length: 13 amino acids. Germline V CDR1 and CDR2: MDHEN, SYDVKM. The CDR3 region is CASIYSGAGEQYF. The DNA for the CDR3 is TGTGCCAGCATCTACTCGGGAGCGGGCGAGCAGTACTTC.

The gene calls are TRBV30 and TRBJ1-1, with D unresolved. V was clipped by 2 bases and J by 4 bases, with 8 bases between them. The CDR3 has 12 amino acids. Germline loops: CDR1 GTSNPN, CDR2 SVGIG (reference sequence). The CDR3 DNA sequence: TGTGCCTGGAGTACTGTTATCACTGAAGCTTTCTTT. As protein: CAWSTVITEAFF.

CDR3 residues: CASSDGTGDGKLFF. As DNA, the CDR3 is TGCGCCAGCAGTGACGGGACGGGGGACGGAAAACTGTTTTTT. This chain connects TRBV10-1 to TRBJ1-4; D is possibly TRBD1 (5 bases). Trimming pared 3 bases from V and 10 bases from J, leaving 15 bases between. This CDR3 contains 14 residues. Looked up from germline, CDR1 is WNHNN and CDR2 is SYGVQD (reference sequence).

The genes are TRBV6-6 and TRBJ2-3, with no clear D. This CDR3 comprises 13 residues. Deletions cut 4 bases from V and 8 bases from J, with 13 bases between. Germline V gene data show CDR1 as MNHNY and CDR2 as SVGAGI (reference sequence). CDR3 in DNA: TGTGCCAGCAGTTCGGAACAGTCGGGTACGCAGTATTTT. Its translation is CASSSEQSGTQYF.

The CDR3 loop is CASSPTPTSGRQETQYF. The CDR3 nucleotides are TGCGCCAGCAGCCCCACCCCGACTAGCGGGAGGCAAGAGACCCAGTACTTC. V and J are TRBV4-1 and TRBJ2-5; 13 positions match TRBD2. The germline CDR1 and CDR2 sequences are MGHRA and YSYEKL. With V trimmed by 4 bases and J by 2 bases, 7 bases remained unmatched. This CDR3 has 17 amino acids.

The CDR3 spells CASSLQGATDTEAFF. The CDR3 nucleotides are TGTGCCAGCAGCTTACAGGGGGCAACGGATACTGAAGCTTTCTTT. The chain joins TRBV7-9 to TRBJ1-1; 8 bases are a match to TRBD1. After removal of 2 bases from V and 5 bases from J, the junction contained 7 bases not matched to a gene. The CDR3 totals 15 residues. CDR1 is SEHNR and CDR2 is FQNEAQ in the germline V gene (reference sequence).